This T cell receptor (beta chain) was recovered during a study of T cell responses to AZD1222 COVID-19 vaccine. As concerns this clone: Antigen unknown.

Between the trimmed V and J ends, which lost 6 bases and 6 bases, there was a span of 3 bases. The CDR3 is made up of 10 amino acids. Sequenced by immunoSEQ multiplex PCR; TCRdb stores in-frame clones only, minus some. The data hold around 95,000 clones, with approximately 87% observed a single time. Study observations and caveats: Among the donors, most were white British and more were female, and clonal diversity was possibly underestimated.

The sequence was obtained from an adult in good health. V and J are TRBV12-3 or TRBV12-4 and TRBJ1-3, with D uncertain. This sample comprised peripheral blood, obtained on day 0 of AZD1222 vaccination. CDR3 sequence: CASRSNTIYF. CDR3 bases: TGTGCCAGCAGATCAAACACCATATATTTT.